A selection of T cell receptor beta chains follows, all from one sample in a study of metastatic and nonmetastatic thyroid tumors. TCRdb re-called clones via MiXCR from the PCR reads. This repertoire shows about 28,000 clones, 20% to 25% found once; its top ten account for under 45%. Sequencing used blood. The receptors stem from a female donor with papillary thyroid cancer or a benign thyroid nodule (not recorded which). Some clones in this sample may be carry-over from other donors' samples. CDR3s include the opening cysteine and the closing phenylalanine or tryptophan. The order of the fields is clone size, D gene, V gene, J gene, CDR3 protein, CDR3 DNA. A D gene is named only where the DNA matches it firmly. Size values are once, few and many counts, or a class for expanded clones, and some rows have none.

size: .
D: TRBD2
V: TRBV7-8
J: TRBJ2-7
CDR3: CASSLVVGRDYEQYF
DNA: TGTGCCAGCAGCTTAGTGGTAGGGAGGGACTACGAGCAGTACTTC

size: many
D: .
V: TRBV27
J: TRBJ2-2
CDR3: CASSEPGPNTGELFF
DNA: TGTGCCAGCAGTGAGCCGGGACCGAACACCGGGGAGCTGTTTTTT

size: few
D: TRBD1
V: TRBV18
J: TRBJ1-4
CDR3: CASSGQGAEKLFF
DNA: TGTGCCAGCTCAGGACAGGGGGCAGAAAAACTGTTTTTT

size: .
D: .
V: TRBV28
J: TRBJ1-5
CDR3: CASSLPHVKGYSNQPQHF
DNA: TGTGCCAGCAGTTTGCCCCACGTTAAGGGGTATAGCAATCAGCCCCAGCATTTT

size: .
D: TRBD1
V: TRBV20-1
J: TRBJ2-7
CDR3: CSALLGQAIGAEQYF
DNA: TGCAGTGCTCTCCTGGGACAGGCGATCGGTGCCGAGCAGTACTTC

size: .
D: .
V: TRBV15
J: TRBJ1-1
CDR3: CATSVGADTEAFF
DNA: TGTGCCACCAGCGTAGGTGCGGACACTGAAGCTTTCTTT

size: .
D: .
V: TRBV6-1
J: TRBJ2-7
CDR3: CATSDGGAYEQYF
DNA: TGTGCCACCTCGGACGGGGGCGCCTACGAGCAGTACTTC

size: many
D: .
V: TRBV7-8
J: TRBJ1-2
CDR3: CASSLAGQTYGYTF
DNA: TGTGCCAGCAGCTTAGCTGGACAGACCTATGGCTACACCTTC

size: .
D: TRBD1
V: TRBV2
J: TRBJ2-7
CDR3: CASSSDRGPSYEQYF
DNA: TGTGCCAGCAGTTCGGACAGGGGCCCCTCCTACGAGCAGTACTTC

size: .
D: .
V: TRBV7-2
J: TRBJ2-1
CDR3: CASSLAGASNGEFF
DNA: TGTGCCAGCAGCTTAGCTGGGGCCAGCAATGGGGAGTTCTTC

size: .
D: .
V: TRBV7-2
J: TRBJ2-1
CDR3: CASSLAAGANEQFF
DNA: TGTGCCAGCAGCTTAGCAGCGGGCGCAAATGAGCAGTTCTTC

size: medium-sized
D: .
V: TRBV15
J: TRBJ2-2
CDR3: CATSREVANTGELFF
DNA: TGTGCCACCAGCAGAGAGGTAGCAAACACCGGGGAGCTGTTTTTT

size: .
D: .
V: TRBV7-8
J: TRBJ2-7
CDR3: CASSRVFQEQYF
DNA: TGTGCCAGCAGCCGGGTGTTCCAGGAGCAGTACTTC

size: many
D: .
V: TRBV5-1
J: TRBJ1-1
CDR3: CASSISVNTEAFF
DNA: TGCGCCAGCAGCATCAGTGTGAACACTGAAGCTTTCTTT

size: many
D: TRBD1
V: TRBV19
J: TRBJ2-1
CDR3: CASSPGQGGQYNEQFF
DNA: TGTGCCAGTAGTCCAGGACAGGGAGGTCAATACAATGAGCAGTTCTTC

size: once
D: .
V: TRBV20-1
J: TRBJ2-2
CDR3: CSASYRGNTGELFF
DNA: TGCAGTGCTAGCTATCGGGGGAACACCGGGGAGCTGTTTTTT

size: .
D: .
V: TRBV11-2
J: TRBJ2-7
CDR3: CASSLIGQNEQYF
DNA: TGTGCCAGCAGCTTGATCGGTCAGAACGAGCAGTACTTC

size: many
D: TRBD2
V: TRBV20-1
J: TRBJ2-5
CDR3: CSAEQTSGGAETQYF
DNA: TGCAGTGCAGAACAGACTAGCGGGGGGGCGGAGACCCAGTACTTC

size: few
D: .
V: TRBV5-5
J: TRBJ2-5
CDR3: CASSFHTGNQETQYF
DNA: TGTGCCAGCAGCTTCCATACAGGGAATCAAGAGACCCAGTACTTC

size: few
D: .
V: TRBV12-3/TRBV12-4
J: TRBJ2-1
CDR3: CASSLALVNEQFF
DNA: TGTGCCAGCAGTTTAGCGTTAGTCAATGAGCAGTTCTTC

size: .
D: .
V: TRBV5-1
J: TRBJ1-1
CDR3: CASSGGELMNTEAFF
DNA: TGCGCCAGCAGTGGGGGGGAGCTGATGAACACTGAAGCTTTCTTT

size: .
D: .
V: TRBV5-1
J: TRBJ1-2
CDR3: CASSLAGGQGYYGYTF
DNA: TGCGCCAGCAGCTTGGCCGGAGGTCAGGGCTACTATGGCTACACCTTC

size: few
D: .
V: TRBV9
J: TRBJ1-6
CDR3: CASSPSNSPLHF
DNA: TGTGCCAGCAGCCCAAGTAATTCACCCCTCCACTTT

size: .
D: .
V: TRBV3-1
J: TRBJ2-1
CDR3: CASSPDWAGNEQFF
DNA: TGTGCCAGCAGCCCAGATTGGGCGGGAAATGAGCAGTTCTTC